Listed here are 20 T cell receptor beta chains from one sample, sequenced in a study of T-cell reconstitution after alpha-beta-depleted transplantation in children. The authors prepared the TCRbeta library with unique molecular identifiers. TCRdb independently ran MiXCR on the PCR reads; one entry per CDR3 protein. Here the sample spans some 200,000 distinct CDR3 sequences, about 8.7% being singletons. The specimen was PBMCs, mostly from graft donor cells, collected 360 days after TCRalphabeta/CD19-depleted stem cell transplant. The receptors here all came from a male patient between 2 and 10 years old who had a stem cell transplant for acute myeloid leukemia, so the T cells may come from the graft donor.

Remarks on this clonotype: The junction differs from germline at one of its ends, possibly a read error. This chain links TRBV12-3 or TRBV12-4 with TRBJ1-4; 7 positions match TRBD1. This CDR3 spans 13 amino acids. The chain's CDR3 is CAGSPRQGEKLFF. CDR3 sequence (DNA): TGTGCCGGCAGTCCCCGACAGGGTGAAAAACTGTTTTTT.

This rearrangement joins TRBV5-1 to TRBJ2-3; D perhaps matches TRBD2 (5 bases). The CDR3 runs 15 residues. Germline CDR1 SGHRS, CDR2 YFSETQ. V lost 1 base and J lost 0, with 9 bases in between. DNA for the CDR3: TGCGCCAGCAGCTTGTCCGGGGAAAGCACAGATACGCAGTATTTT. It encodes CASSLSGESTDTQYF.

The V and J genes are TRBV28 and TRBJ1-6; 7 positions match TRBD1. Per the germline V gene, CDR1 is MDHEN and CDR2 is SYDVKM. The junction had 5 bases not matched to a gene; V was cut back by 5 bases and J by 4 bases. CDR3 length: 15 amino acids. CDR3 in amino acids: CASSMDRKYNSPLHF. The CDR3 DNA sequence: TGTGCCAGCAGTATGGACAGGAAGTATAATTCACCCCTCCACTTT. Variable domain in full (rest from reference TRBV28 and TRBJ1-6): DVKVTQSSRYLVKRTGEKVFLECVQDMDHENMFWYRQDPGLGLRLIYFSYDVKMKEKGDIPEGYSVSREKKERFSLILESASTNQTSMYLCASSMDRKYNSPLHFGNGTRLTVT.

This clonotype was found many times. The chain links TRBV15 to TRBJ2-2; TRBD1 or TRBD2 may be the D gene (5 bases each). CDR1 and CDR2 (germline): LNHNV, YYDKDF (reference sequence). The V end was cut by 8 bases, the J end by 0 bases, with 10 bases between. This CDR3 has 14 residues. CDR3 nucleotide sequence: TGTGCCACCGGGACCGTCTCGAACACCGGGGAGCTGTTTTTT. This encodes CATGTVSNTGELFF.

The V gene is TRBV5-1, the J gene TRBJ2-1; possible D gene TRBD2, 6 bases. Germline loops: CDR1 SGHRS, CDR2 YFSETQ. The germline V and J ends were trimmed by 1 base and 1 base, with 12 bases remaining between them. CDR3 size: 16 residues. CDR3 in DNA: TGCGCCAGCAGCTTGTCGTGGGGGGTTTCCTACAATGAGCAGTTCTTC. This translates into CASSLSWGVSYNEQFF.

This clonotype came up many times. The rearrangement joins TRBV6-5 to TRBJ2-2, with D possibly matching TRBD2 (6 bases). The germline CDR1 and CDR2 sequences are MNHEY and SVGAGI. The CDR3 extends over 16 amino acids. V lost 11 bases, J lost 6 bases, and 25 bases lay in between. CDR3 sequence: CASRRSGVMFAGELFF. CDR3 nucleotide sequence: TGTGCCTCCCGCCGCTCGGGGGTAATGTTCGCCGGGGAGCTGTTTTTT.

This clonotype was observed many times. This sequence joins TRBV9 and TRBJ2-5; TRBD2 matches at 10 bases. There are 15 residues in the CDR3. The germline V gene has CDR1 SGDLS and CDR2 YYNGEE. V shed 4 bases and J 6 bases; nucleotides not matched to a gene: 9. CDR3 bases: TGTGCCAGCAGCCTCCTAGCGGGAGTTAAACAGACCCAGTACTTC. Protein sequence: CASSLLAGVKQTQYF.

V usage is TRBV12-5 and J usage is TRBJ2-1; 8 nucleotides line up with TRBD2. The CDR3 has 15 residues. CDR1 is LGHNT, CDR2 FRNRAP, per germline. Trimming cost V 6 bases and J 6 bases; bases outside gene matches: 10. The CDR3 nucleotides read TGTGCTAGTGGGACTAGACGGGGGGGCCCCAATGAGCAGTTCTTC. This gives the protein CASGTRRGGPNEQFF.

The sample holds a few counts of this clonotype. The gene calls are TRBV29-1 and TRBJ2-1; 13 positions match TRBD2. The CDR3 length is 18 residues. In germline, CDR1 is SQVTM, CDR2 ANQGSEA. V gave up 3 bases and J gave up 2 bases; unmatched junction bases: 10. Here the CDR3 DNA reads TGCAGCGTTGAGCGACTTCCGGGACTAGCGGGGACCTACAATGAGCAGTTCTTC. Protein sequence: CSVERLPGLAGTYNEQFF.

This clonotype showed up just a few times. V usage is TRBV12-3 or TRBV12-4 and J usage is TRBJ2-2, with a possible D match to TRBD1 (5 bases). V was shortened by 5 bases and J by 4 bases, with 11 bases between the two germline ends. CDR3 length equals 14 residues. DNA for the CDR3: TGTGCCAGCAGTGGCCCCAGGGCCACCGGGGAGCTGTTTTTT. It translates to CASSGPRATGELFF.

This clonotype was counted ten times or more. This chain joins TRBV5-1 and TRBJ2-1; 9 bases line up with TRBD1. J was trimmed by 7 bases and V by 4 bases; bases with no gene match: 9. Germline CDR1 is SGHRS and CDR2 is YFSETQ. The CDR3 is 15 residues long. The CDR3 DNA sequence: TGCGCCAGCAGCCAAGCCGGGACAGGGTCGAATGAGCAGTTCTTC. It translates to CASSQAGTGSNEQFF.

The chain couples TRBV5-5 to TRBJ2-3; D may be TRBD1 (6 bases). Germline V gene lookup returns CDR1 SGHKS and CDR2 YYEKEE (reference sequence). This CDR3 is 15 amino acids long. V was pared by 4 bases and J by 2 bases, with 14 bases between. The CDR3 sequence is CASSPRAGATDTQYF. CDR3 bases: TGTGCCAGCAGCCCGAGGGCAGGGGCCACAGATACGCAGTATTTT. The full variable domain, rest sourced from reference TRBV5-5 and TRBJ2-3, is DAGVTQSPTHLIKTRGQQVTLRCSPISGHKSVSWYQQVLGQGPQFIFQYYEKEERGRGNFPDRFSARQFPNYSSELNVNALLLGDSALYLCASSPRAGATDTQYFGPGTRLTVL.

This clonotype has ten or more counts. V and J are TRBV7-9 and TRBJ1-1; D ambiguous. Per germline, CDR1 SEHNR and CDR2 FQNEAQ (reference sequence). This CDR3 is 14 amino acids long. The V end lost 3 bases, the J end lost 1 base, and 9 bases lay between the germline ends. CDR3 coding DNA: TGTGCCAGCAGCTTCTTATGGGGGAACACTGAAGCTTTCTTT. It specifies CASSFLWGNTEAFF.

Notes on this clonotype: The conserved phenylalanine or tryptophan is not found at the CDR3 terminus, so this likely reflects a read error. The chain has TRBV6-6 and TRBJ1-1; D uncertain. Germline values: CDR1 MNHNY, CDR2 SVGAGI (reference sequence). This CDR3 comprises 12 residues. V was shortened by 9 bases and J by 3 bases, with 11 bases between the two germline ends. CDR3 amino acids: CASHFADTEAFC. The CDR3 coding sequence is TGTGCCAGTCACTTTGCGGACACTGAAGCTTTCTGT.

This clonotype is classed as medium-sized. The V and J genes are TRBV6-5 and TRBJ2-3, with D unresolved. The V end was cut by 6 bases, the J end by 4 bases, with 8 bases between. The CDR3 has 12 amino acids. Germline lookup yields CDR1 MNHEY and CDR2 SVGAGI. CDR3 amino acids: CASSSNADTQYF. In DNA form, the CDR3 reads TGTGCCAGCAGCTCGAACGCAGATACGCAGTATTTT.

This clonotype was seen a few times. The chain employs TRBV7-6 and TRBJ2-3; 8 nucleotides agree with TRBD1. This CDR3 region has 14 residues. Trimming took 5 bases from V and 6 from J; bases not matched to a gene: 7. Germline V gene sequence: CDR1 SGHVS, CDR2 FNYEAQ. The CDR3, as DNA: TGTGCCAGCAGCCTCCAGACAGGGGAGGATACGCAGTATTTT. Amino acids: CASSLQTGEDTQYF.

This clonotype was counted only a few times. This rearrangement joins TRBV5-1 to TRBJ1-6; TRBD1 agrees at 11 bases. The V and J ends lost 4 bases and 10 bases, in that order; junction bases with no gene match: 7. The V gene's germline CDR1 is SGHRS and CDR2 YFSETQ. The CDR3 runs 15 residues. The chain's CDR3 is CASSGPGQGESPLHF. Written as DNA, the CDR3 is TGCGCCAGCAGCGGACCGGGACAGGGGGAATCACCCCTCCACTTT.

This clonotype was counted at least ten times. The rearrangement joins TRBV7-9 to TRBJ2-3; unclear D gene. The CDR3 is 15 amino acids. V was pared by 5 bases and J by 3 bases, with 15 bases between. Germline V gene sequence: CDR1 SEHNR, CDR2 FQNEAQ (reference sequence). The CDR3 DNA reads as TGTGCCAGCAGCGGTTCGGGTGTGCCGACAGATACGCAGTATTTT. It specifies CASSGSGVPTDTQYF.

This clonotype was counted between two and nine times. The gene calls are TRBV7-8 and TRBJ2-1; D assignment may be TRBD1 or TRBD2 (6 bases each). The CDR3 has 15 residues. Germline CDR1 reads SGHVS; CDR2 reads FQNEAQ. V was trimmed by 5 bases and J by 2 bases, leaving 13 bases between them. The CDR3 DNA reads TGTGCCAGCAGCCAGCTAGGGGGGCCCTACAATGAGCAGTTCTTC. Translation gives CASSQLGGPYNEQFF.

The chain joins TRBV12-3 or TRBV12-4 to TRBJ2-5; possible D gene TRBD1, 6 bases. The CDR3 loop spans 16 amino acids. Between the trimmed V and J ends, which lost 6 bases and 9 bases, there was a span of 26 bases. CDR3 residues: CASRWGPGSRVGAQYF. CDR3 nucleotide sequence: TGTGCCAGCAGATGGGGGCCAGGATCGAGGGTGGGCGCCCAGTACTTC.